Below are 15 T cell receptor beta chains sequenced from a single sample in a study of blood T cell repertoires in COVID-19. Using immunoSEQ multiplex PCR, the repertoire was profiled, and TCRdb retains in-frame clones only, with some absent. Of about 150,000 clones listed, around 89% are singletons. The sample consisted of peripheral blood. The receptors derive from a man aged 18 to 30 with COVID-19, enrolled during active disease.

The chain joins TRBV18 to TRBJ2-1; 7 nucleotides match TRBD2. CDR3 length equals 15 residues. V was clipped by 2 bases and J by 9 bases; unmatched bases: 10. Per germline, CDR1 KGHSH and CDR2 LQKENI. The CDR3 nucleotides read TGTGCCAGCTCACCATCTGTGAGGGAGGGCCTTGAGCAGTTCTTC. Translated: CASSPSVREGLEQFF.

The genes are TRBV5-1 and TRBJ1-2, with 8 bases aligning to TRBD1. Germline V gives CDR1 SGHRS, CDR2 YFSETQ. This CDR3 is built from 15 residues. J lost 7 bases, V lost 5 bases, and 13 bases had no gene match. The CDR3 region has the DNA TGCGCCAGCAGGGCAGGGGGCGCCCGGATGGGTGGCTACACCTTC. This encodes CASRAGGARMGGYTF. Based on the CDR3 plus reference TRBV5-1 and TRBJ1-2, the full variable domain is KAGVTQTPRYLIKTRGQQVTLSCSPISGHRSVSWYQQTPGQGLQFLFEYFSETQRNKGNFPGRFSGRQFSNSRSEMNVSTLELGDSALYLCASRAGGARMGGYTFGSGTRLTVV.

The rearrangement links TRBV16 to TRBJ2-7; 10 bases agree with TRBD1. Germline CDR1 and CDR2: KGHSY and FQNENV. V dropped 1 base and J dropped 5; count of bases not matched to a gene: 5. The length of the CDR3 is 15 residues. In DNA, the CDR3 is TGTGCCAGCAGCCAATATCTGGGACAGGGGAACGAGCAGTACTTC. This translates into CASSQYLGQGNEQYF.

This clone was detected a few times. The chain uses TRBV5-5 and TRBJ1-2; D gene unclear. CDR3 length: 13 residues. From germline, CDR1 is SGHKS and CDR2 YYEKEE (reference sequence). V gave up 2 bases and J gave up 4 bases, with 9 bases separating them. CDR3 DNA: TGTGCCAGCAGCTTAGAGTACCGCTATGGCTACACCTTC. This gives the protein CASSLEYRYGYTF.

This chain links TRBV5-6 with TRBJ2-1, with 14 bases lining up with TRBD2. Germline CDR1 and CDR2: SGHDT and YYEEEE. The V gene end was trimmed by 4 bases and the J gene end by 9 bases; junction bases not matched to a gene: 3. CDR3 length: 14 residues. This CDR3 is CASSTGLAGVEQFF. In nucleotides, the CDR3 is TGTGCCAGCAGCACGGGACTAGCGGGAGTTGAGCAGTTCTTC.

For this clone: At one boundary the junction diverges from the germline segment, which might be a read error. This chain connects TRBV3-1 (or the pseudogene TRBV3-2) to TRBJ1-4, with 7 nucleotides matching TRBD1. CDR1 LGHDT and CDR2 YNNKEL come from the germline V gene (reference sequence). This CDR3 has 18 residues. The CDR3 sequence is CASSQDRDSSPDQERLLF. DNA for the CDR3: TGTGCCAGCAGCCAAGATCGGGACAGTAGCCCCGATCAGGAAAGACTGCTTTTT.

This clone was picked up one time. This sequence joins TRBV25-1 and TRBJ1-3; maybe TRBD1 (6 bases). The CDR3 length is 15 residues. Looked up from germline, CDR1 is MGHDK and CDR2 is SYGVNS. The V and J ends lost 5 bases and 4 bases respectively, with 15 bases between them. CDR3 sequence (DNA): TGTGCCAGCAGTTCCACTTGGGGGGGCGGAAACACCATATATTTT. This codes for CASSSTWGGGNTIYF.

This chain links TRBV5-1 with TRBJ2-3, with 10 bases lining up with TRBD2. Unmatched junction bases numbered 2, after V lost 0 bases and J lost 1 base. The germline gives CDR1 SGHRS, CDR2 YFSETQ. The CDR3 sequence is 16 residues long. For the CDR3, the DNA is TGCGCCAGCAGCTTGGACGGACTAGCGGGCACAGATACGCAGTATTTT. This sequence encodes CASSLDGLAGTDTQYF.

J is TRBJ2-7 and V is TRBV28, with 8 nucleotides matching TRBD2. The V gene's germline CDR1 is MDHEN and CDR2 SYDVKM. V lost 1 base, J lost 2 bases, and 1 base stayed unmatched. This CDR3 spans 14 amino acids. CDR3 sequence: CASSLYGRAYEQYF. CDR3 DNA: TGTGCCAGCAGTTTATACGGGAGGGCCTACGAGCAGTACTTC. Using reference TRBV28 and TRBJ2-7 for the parts outside the CDR3, the full variable domain is DVKVTQSSRYLVKRTGEKVFLECVQDMDHENMFWYRQDPGLGLRLIYFSYDVKMKEKGDIPEGYSVSREKKERFSLILESASTNQTSMYLCASSLYGRAYEQYFGPGTRLTVT.

The rearrangement joins TRBV5-1 to TRBJ2-3, with TRBD1 identical over 11 bases. The trim removed 4 bases at V and 2 bases at J, leaving 6 bases unmatched. The CDR3 length is 16 residues. CDR1 is SGHRS and CDR2 is YFSETQ in the germline V gene. CDR3 sequence: CASSPRTGGHTDTQYF. The CDR3 DNA follows: TGCGCCAGCAGCCCCCGGACAGGGGGCCACACAGATACGCAGTATTTT.

The chain combines TRBV6-5 with TRBJ2-2; D uncertain. Trimming stripped 0 bases from V and 2 bases from J, with 7 bases between. CDR1 MNHEY and CDR2 SVGAGI come from the germline V gene. This CDR3 spans 15 amino acids. In DNA, the CDR3 is TGTGCCAGCAGTTACTCGGCTAGTAACACCGGGGAGCTGTTTTTT. Translation: CASSYSASNTGELFF.

This chain connects TRBV9 to TRBJ2-7; D perhaps matches TRBD2 (6 bases). Trimming shortened V by 4 bases and J by 2 bases, and 16 bases separated the two germline ends. CDR1 and CDR2 from the germline V gene are SGDLS and YYNGEE. The CDR3 spans 15 residues. In DNA, the CDR3 is TGTGCCAGCAGCCCCACCGGAGGGAACACCTACGAGCAGTACTTC. Its protein is CASSPTGGNTYEQYF.

V and J are TRBV9 and TRBJ2-3; 10 nucleotides line up with TRBD2. The CDR3 consists of 19 residues. CDR1 is SGDLS and CDR2 is YYNGEE in the germline V gene. V lost 0 bases, J lost 0 bases, and 10 bases stayed unmatched. CDR3 loop: CASSVEPAGGPISTDTQYF. The CDR3 coding sequence is TGTGCCAGCAGCGTAGAACCAGCGGGAGGGCCTATTAGCACAGATACGCAGTATTTT.

The CDR3 DNA is TGCAGCGTTGATATGTCACAGGGAAGTAGAGCTTTCTTT. It codes for CSVDMSQGSRAFF. This chain links TRBV29-1 with TRBJ1-1; possibly TRBD1 for D (6 bases). From germline, CDR1 is SQVTM and CDR2 ANQGSEA. The CDR3 is made up of 13 amino acids. Trimming left V 3 bases short and J 10 bases short, with 18 bases between. The entire variable domain, with the rest obtained from reference TRBV29-1 and TRBJ1-1, is as follows: SAVISQKPSRDICQRGTSLTIQCQVDSQVTMMFWYRQQPGQSLTLIATANQGSEATYESGFVIDKFPISRPNLTFSTLTVSNMSPEDSSIYLCSVDMSQGSRAFFGQGTRLTVV.

This chain uses TRBV12-3 or TRBV12-4 with TRBJ2-7; D assignment may be TRBD1 or TRBD2 (5 bases each). V lost 10 bases and J lost 0, with 13 bases in between. The CDR3 extends over 13 amino acids. The CDR3 loop is CATRVGSSYEQYF. The CDR3 DNA is TGTGCCACCAGGGTGGGGAGCTCCTACGAGCAGTACTTC.